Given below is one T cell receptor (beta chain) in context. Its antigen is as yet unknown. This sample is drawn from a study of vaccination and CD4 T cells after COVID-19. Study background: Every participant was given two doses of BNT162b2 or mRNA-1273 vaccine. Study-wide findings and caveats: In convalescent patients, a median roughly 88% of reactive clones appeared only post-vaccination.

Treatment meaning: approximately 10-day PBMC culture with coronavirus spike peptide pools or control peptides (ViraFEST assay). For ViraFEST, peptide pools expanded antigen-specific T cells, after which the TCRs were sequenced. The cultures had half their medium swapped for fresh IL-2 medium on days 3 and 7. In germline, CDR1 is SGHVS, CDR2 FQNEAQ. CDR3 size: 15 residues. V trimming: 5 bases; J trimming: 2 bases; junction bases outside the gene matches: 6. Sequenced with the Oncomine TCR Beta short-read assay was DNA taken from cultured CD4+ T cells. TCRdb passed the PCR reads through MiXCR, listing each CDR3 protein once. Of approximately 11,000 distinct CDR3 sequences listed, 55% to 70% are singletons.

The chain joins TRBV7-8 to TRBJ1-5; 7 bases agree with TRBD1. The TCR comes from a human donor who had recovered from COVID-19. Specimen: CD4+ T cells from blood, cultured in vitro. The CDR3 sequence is CASSRDRVGNQPQHF. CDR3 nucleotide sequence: TGTGCCAGCAGCCGAGACAGGGTCGGCAATCAGCCCCAGCATTTT.